The 17 T cell receptor beta chains below come from one sample, sequenced in a study of CD8+ T cells in alopecia areata. Treatment noted: oral pan-JAK inhibitor, 5-10 mg twice daily. Following RNA extraction, reverse transcription yielded cDNA that acted as the sequencing template. Sequencing was performed with immunoSEQ multiplex PCR; in TCRdb, only in-frame clones are kept and a portion is missing. The sample shows about 280,000 clones, nearly 60% of them seen only once. The specimen comprised CD4+ T cells sorted from blood, sampled at week 24, from a patient treated with tofacitinib. The receptors shown here come from a human donor with alopecia areata.

V is TRBV29-1 and J is TRBJ2-5; 7 bases fit TRBD2. Germline-derived CDR1 and CDR2 are SQVTM and ANQGSEA. V lost 5 bases and J lost 2; bases outside the gene matches: 5. The CDR3 is 13 amino acids. CDR3 coding DNA: TGCAGCGTTTGCCTAGCGGCGCAAGAGACCCAGTACTTC. Translated: CSVCLAAQETQYF.

The chain couples TRBV7-8 to TRBJ2-3, with a possible D match to TRBD1 (5 bases). V lost 5 bases, J lost 0 bases, and 24 bases lay in between. This CDR3 region has 19 residues. In germline, CDR1 is SGHVS, CDR2 FQNEAQ. CDR3 sequence (DNA): TGTGCCAGCAGCCCCAGACCCCGACAGCTTACTATCAGCACAGATACGCAGTATTTT. Translating it yields CASSPRPRQLTISTDTQYF.

The V call is TRBV29-1, the J call TRBJ2-4; TRBD2 aligns across 8 bases. CDR1 and CDR2 from the germline V gene are SQVTM and ANQGSEA. V gave up 0 bases and J gave up 1 base; unmatched junction bases: 8. This CDR3 is 17 amino acids long. The DNA of the CDR3 is TGCAGCGTTGAAGACACGGGGGGGGGCCCCGCCAAAAACATTCAGTACTTC. This translates into CSVEDTGGGPAKNIQYF.

This clone was recorded a few times. This chain links TRBV5-6 with TRBJ1-6, with 9 bases that match TRBD1. This CDR3 is 17 amino acids long. CDR1 and CDR2 from the germline V gene are SGHDT and YYEEEE. Germline trimming cut 4 bases from V and 2 bases from J; bases unmatched to any gene: 7. The CDR3 loop is CASSMNRGPPYNSPLHF. CDR3 DNA: TGTGCCAGCAGCATGAACAGGGGGCCTCCCTATAATTCACCCCTCCACTTT.

This sequence joins TRBV29-1 and TRBJ2-1; 8 bases fit TRBD1. The CDR3 sequence is 14 residues long. The J segment lost 0 bases and the V segment lost 7 bases, leaving 5 bases of the junction unmatched. The V gene's germline CDR1 is SQVTM and CDR2 ANQGSEA. The CDR3 loop is CSAGRGLSYNEQFF. DNA of the CDR3: TGCAGCGCTGGCAGGGGGCTCTCCTACAATGAGCAGTTCTTC.

There are a few counts of this clone. The chain joins TRBV5-1 to TRBJ1-1; D uncertain. V dropped 4 bases and J dropped 1 base, with 14 bases sitting between them. The germline CDR1 and CDR2 sequences are SGHRS and YFSETQ. This CDR3 comprises 15 residues. CDR3 in DNA: TGCGCCAGCAGCCCGCTAAATAGGTGGAACACTGAAGCTTTCTTT. This gives the protein CASSPLNRWNTEAFF. Looking up the rest from reference TRBV5-1 and TRBJ1-1 gives the full variable domain: KAGVTQTPRYLIKTRGQQVTLSCSPISGHRSVSWYQQTPGQGLQFLFEYFSETQRNKGNFPGRFSGRQFSNSRSEMNVSTLELGDSALYLCASSPLNRWNTEAFFGQGTRLTVV.

In its sample, this clone was seen once. The rearrangement uses TRBV5-6 and TRBJ1-1; unclear D gene. Per the germline V gene, CDR1 is SGHDT and CDR2 is YYEEEE. V was trimmed by 4 bases and J by 1 base, leaving 8 bases between them. There are 13 residues in the CDR3. The CDR3 coding sequence is TGTGCCAGCAGCCGTCGGGGGAACACTGAAGCTTTCTTT. It specifies CASSRRGNTEAFF.

This clone was seen only once. The chain is built from TRBV29-1 and TRBJ2-7; maybe TRBD1 (6 bases). V lost 4 bases and J lost 0, with 13 bases in between. The germline gives CDR1 SQVTM, CDR2 ANQGSEA. The CDR3 contains 14 residues. The CDR3 DNA is TGCAGCGTTGGAGGGCGGACAGACTCCTACGAGCAGTACTTC. Translation: CSVGGRTDSYEQYF.

This clone was seen a handful of times. V gene TRBV4-1 combines with J gene TRBJ2-2; D is unresolved. Trimming took 6 bases from V and 3 from J, leaving 11 bases between them. Germline CDR1 and CDR2: MGHRA and YSYEKL. This CDR3 region has 14 residues. The CDR3 loop reads CASSVALDTGELFF. The CDR3 nucleotides are TGCGCCAGCAGTGTCGCCCTGGACACCGGGGAGCTGTTTTTT.

CDR3 sequence (DNA): TGCAGCGTGAGGGGCAGGGCTGTCTACGAGCAGTACTTC. This sequence encodes CSVRGRAVYEQYF. The chain has TRBV29-1 and TRBJ2-7; the D call may be TRBD1 or TRBD2 (5 bases each). CDR3 length: 13 residues. The V gene lost 6 bases and the J gene lost 3 bases, with 15 bases spanning the gap. CDR1 SQVTM and CDR2 ANQGSEA come from the germline V gene.

The V call is TRBV27, the J call TRBJ1-1; no firm D call. Germline V gene data show CDR1 as MNHEY and CDR2 as SMNVEV (reference sequence). There are 13 residues in the CDR3. Trimming took 6 bases from V and 1 from J, leaving 9 bases between them. The CDR3 region has the DNA TGTGCCAGCAGGGTCTTTAGGAACACTGAAGCTTTCTTT. It translates to CASRVFRNTEAFF.

The J gene is TRBJ1-6, the V gene TRBV7-2; D is unclear. This CDR3 is built from 11 residues. V was pared by 1 base and J by 9 bases, with 1 base between. Germline V gene lookup returns CDR1 SGHTA and CDR2 FQGNSA. CDR3 bases: TGTGCCAGCAGCTTAGGTTCACCCCTCCACTTT. Translated: CASSLGSPLHF.

This sequence joins TRBV28 and TRBJ2-5, with D possibly being TRBD1 (5 bases). Germline lookup yields CDR1 MDHEN and CDR2 SYDVKM. V dropped 6 bases and J dropped 2 bases, with 13 bases sitting between them. CDR3 length equals 14 residues. CDR3 residues: CASSTSDTQETQYF. DNA for the CDR3: TGTGCCAGCAGCACTTCGGACACGCAAGAGACCCAGTACTTC.

The V gene is TRBV27, the J gene TRBJ2-1; perhaps TRBD2 as D (5 bases). CDR1 MNHEY and CDR2 SMNVEV come from the germline V gene (reference sequence). V lost 1 base and J 9 bases, leaving 7 bases between the germline ends. This CDR3 has 12 amino acids. The chain's CDR3 is CASSLFEGEQFF. The CDR3 coding sequence is TGTGCCAGCAGTTTATTTGAGGGTGAGCAGTTCTTC.

This clone was observed a handful of times. The chain links TRBV29-1 to TRBJ2-3, with D unresolved. CDR1 and CDR2 (germline): SQVTM, ANQGSEA. Trimming removed 5 bases from V and 0 bases from J, with 12 bases in between. This CDR3 region has 14 residues. The CDR3 region is CSVPRRSSTDTQYF. The DNA for the CDR3 is TGCAGCGTTCCCCGACGGAGTAGCACAGATACGCAGTATTTT.

About this clone: Different DNA sequences within this sample yield the same CDR3. The chain recombines TRBV27 with TRBJ2-5; D gene unclear. Between the trimmed V and J ends, which lost 3 bases and 1 base, there was a span of 0 bases. CDR3 length: 11 amino acids. Germline loops: CDR1 MNHEY, CDR2 SMNVEV (reference sequence). The CDR3 region has the DNA TGTGCCAGCAGTTTCCAAGAGACCCAGTACTTC. As protein: CASSFQETQYF.

The genes are TRBV4-1 and TRBJ2-7; 10 nucleotides match TRBD1. This CDR3 contains 16 residues. J was trimmed by 7 bases and V by 1 base; bases with no gene match: 10. The germline CDR1 and CDR2 sequences are MGHRA and YSYEKL. CDR3 sequence (DNA): TGCGCCAGCAGCCAAGGACAGGGGGCCCCCCTGAGGGAGCAGTACTTC. It encodes CASSQGQGAPLREQYF.